One sample yielded the 21 T cell receptor beta chains listed below, sequenced in a study of OX40 agonist ivuxolimab in advanced cancers. The library was produced with the immunoSEQ multiplex PCR assay. The immuneACCESS repertoire file appears here via TCRdb, limited to in-frame rearrangements. These files lack a portion of the clones; in checked studies, under half of the deficit traces to unresolved V genes, and the cause of the others is not known. The table for this sample lists 60,000 or so clones; around 86% of them were counted only once. Approximately 2.6% of the sample is taken by the ten largest. The sample was CD4+ or CD8+ T cells sorted from blood, taken in a trial of the OX40 agonist ivuxolimab. These receptor sequences come from an adult with an advanced solid tumor such as melanoma, head and neck, liver or kidney cancer.

The chain joins TRBV13 to TRBJ2-3, with D perhaps given as TRBD1 or TRBD2 (5 bases each). Trimming took 1 base from V and 2 from J, leaving 13 bases between them. Germline CDR1 is PRHDT and CDR2 is FYEKMQ (reference sequence). The length of the CDR3 is 16 residues. This chain's CDR3 is CASSLVRGRNTDTQYF. Written as DNA, the CDR3 is TGTGCCAGCAGCTTAGTTAGGGGACGTAACACAGATACGCAGTATTTT.

The V call is TRBV2, the J call TRBJ2-1, with D possibly matching TRBD2 (7 bases). The germline V gene has CDR1 SNHLY and CDR2 FYNNEI. This CDR3 is 15 amino acids long. Trimming took 4 bases from V and 4 from J, leaving 14 bases between them. CDR3 amino acids: CASSGVGGPYNEQFF. DNA of the CDR3: TGTGCCAGCAGTGGAGTGGGGGGGCCATACAATGAGCAGTTCTTC.

The chain employs TRBV11-2 and TRBJ2-1; D gene ambiguous. Germline V gene lookup returns CDR1 SGHAT and CDR2 FQNNGV. The CDR3 has 12 residues. The V and J ends lost 0 bases and 13 bases respectively, with 10 bases between them. CDR3 region: CASSLDQARQFF. The CDR3 coding sequence is TGTGCCAGCAGCTTAGATCAAGCCAGACAGTTCTTC. The complete variable domain, with remaining parts taken from reference TRBV11-2 and TRBJ2-1, reads EAGVAQSPRYKIIEKRQSVAFWCNPISGHATLYWYQQILGQGPKLLIQFQNNGVVDDSQLPKDRFSAERLKGVDSTLKIQPAKLEDSAVYLCASSLDQARQFFGPGTRLTVL.

The chain combines TRBV11-2 with TRBJ2-1; no reliable D call. Between the trimmed V and J ends, which lost 3 bases and 5 bases, there was a span of 11 bases. CDR1 is SGHAT and CDR2 is FQNNGV in the germline V gene. CDR3 length: 14 amino acids. This CDR3 is CASSLGISNNEQFF. The CDR3 coding sequence is TGTGCCAGCAGCTTGGGTATTTCCAACAATGAGCAGTTCTTC.

This clone was counted between two and nine times. The V gene is TRBV19, the J gene TRBJ1-1; tentatively, D is TRBD1 (6 bases). The CDR3 sequence is 14 residues long. Looked up from germline, CDR1 is LNHDA and CDR2 is SQIVND (reference sequence). The ends were cut back, 4 bases at V and 1 base at J, with 10 bases in the middle. The CDR3 spells CASSRDTTNTEAFF. The CDR3 bases are TGTGCCAGTAGTAGGGACACAACGAACACTGAAGCTTTCTTT.

For the CDR3, the DNA is TGCGCCAGCAGTGACCCGACAGTCTACAATGAGCAGTTCTTC. Amino acids: CASSDPTVYNEQFF. V usage is TRBV10-1 and J usage is TRBJ2-1, with a possible D match to TRBD1 (5 bases). The CDR3 has 14 residues. Between the trimmed V and J ends, which lost 3 bases and 3 bases, there was a span of 9 bases. CDR1 and CDR2 (germline): WNHNN, SYGVQD (reference sequence).

This chain joins TRBV5-1 and TRBJ2-2; 9 bases align to TRBD2. The CDR3 is 17 residues long. Germline assignment: CDR1 SGHRS and CDR2 YFSETQ. The V and J ends lost 4 bases and 2 bases, in that order; junction bases with no gene match: 9. CDR3 coding DNA: TGCGCCAGCAGCCTATATTCTAGCGGGGAAAACACCGGGGAGCTGTTTTTT. This encodes CASSLYSSGENTGELFF.

This clone was counted between two and nine times. This chain uses TRBV19 with TRBJ1-1; 8 bases agree with TRBD1. CDR1 LNHDA and CDR2 SQIVND come from the germline V gene (reference sequence). The CDR3 covers 15 residues. V dropped 2 bases and J dropped 0; count of bases not matched to a gene: 2. The CDR3 spells CASSIQQGVNTEAFF. As DNA, the CDR3 is TGTGCCAGTAGTATACAACAGGGGGTGAACACTGAAGCTTTCTTT.

This chain links TRBV5-1 with TRBJ2-3; D is perhaps TRBD1 or TRBD2 (5 bases each). CDR1 and CDR2 from the germline V gene are SGHRS and YFSETQ. The CDR3 runs 15 residues. V lost 5 bases to trimming and J lost 4 bases, with 17 bases between them. The CDR3: CASSGSGTPPDTQYF. In DNA, the CDR3 is TGCGCCAGCAGTGGCTCCGGGACCCCTCCAGATACGCAGTATTTT. Using reference TRBV5-1 and TRBJ2-3 for the parts outside the CDR3, the full variable domain is KAGVTQTPRYLIKTRGQQVTLSCSPISGHRSVSWYQQTPGQGLQFLFEYFSETQRNKGNFPGRFSGRQFSNSRSEMNVSTLELGDSALYLCASSGSGTPPDTQYFGPGTRLTVL.

CDR3 amino acids: CASSLSAGVNTDTQYF. As DNA, the CDR3 is TGCGCCAGCAGCTTATCAGCGGGGGTGAACACAGATACGCAGTATTTT. The J gene is TRBJ2-3, the V gene TRBV5-1, with 8 positions matching TRBD2. J lost 2 bases, V lost 2 bases, and 7 bases had no gene match. The CDR3 is 16 residues long. The germline V gene encodes CDR1 SGHRS and CDR2 YFSETQ.

The chain employs TRBV18 and TRBJ1-3, with unresolved D. The CDR3 covers 17 residues. Germline V CDR1 and CDR2: KGHSH, LQKENI. Between the trimmed V and J ends, which lost 3 bases and 0 bases, there was a span of 15 bases. As DNA, the CDR3 is TGTGCCAGCTCACCCTGGGAAGGCCTCGTCTCTGGAAACACCATATATTTT. Protein: CASSPWEGLVSGNTIYF.

This chain uses TRBV7-2 with TRBJ2-7, with D possibly TRBD2 on 6 matching bases. Germline V gene data show CDR1 as SGHTA and CDR2 as FQGNSA. V was clipped by 5 bases and J by 2 bases, with 19 bases between them. CDR3 length: 16 amino acids. The CDR3 protein is CASSTSYMGLAYEQYF. The CDR3 region has the DNA TGTGCCAGCAGCACTAGCTATATGGGGCTAGCCTACGAGCAGTACTTC.

The table lists this clone with a few counts. In nucleotides, the CDR3 is TGTGCCAGCAGTCCAAACACATGGACGAACACCGGGGAGCTGTTTTTT. Its translation is CASSPNTWTNTGELFF. The rearrangement uses TRBV28 and TRBJ2-2; no reliable D call. Germline CDR1 and CDR2: MDHEN and SYDVKM. This CDR3 is built from 16 residues. The ends were cut back, 5 bases at V and 0 bases at J, with 13 bases in the middle. The full variable domain, with the rest looked up from reference TRBV28 and TRBJ2-2, is DVKVTQSSRYLVKRTGEKVFLECVQDMDHENMFWYRQDPGLGLRLIYFSYDVKMKEKGDIPEGYSVSREKKERFSLILESASTNQTSMYLCASSPNTWTNTGELFFGEGSRLTVL.

This clone was observed a single time. The CDR3 loop reads CASSLPGGNTEAFF. The DNA of the CDR3 is TGCGCCAGCAGCTTGCCAGGAGGGAACACTGAAGCTTTCTTT. The V call is TRBV5-1, the J call TRBJ1-1; D is unresolved. Deletions cut 1 base from V and 1 base from J, with 8 bases between. In germline, CDR1 is SGHRS, CDR2 YFSETQ. The CDR3 sequence is 14 residues long.

The J gene is TRBJ2-3, the V gene TRBV29-1; D is unresolved. V was clipped by 7 bases and J by 1 base, with 15 bases between them. This CDR3 has 14 amino acids. Germline values: CDR1 SQVTM, CDR2 ANQGSEA. The CDR3 sequence is CSADGSSGTDTQYF. The CDR3 DNA reads as TGCAGCGCTGATGGTAGCTCGGGCACAGATACGCAGTATTTT.

This clone was observed a handful of times. The chain carries TRBV18 and TRBJ1-1; a possible D gene is TRBD1 (5 bases). From germline, CDR1 is KGHSH and CDR2 LQKENI. V gave up 2 bases and J gave up 1 base, with 8 bases separating them. The CDR3 is 14 residues long. The CDR3 region has the DNA TGTGCCAGCTCACCAGGCAGGGAGAACACTGAAGCTTTCTTT. Amino acids: CASSPGRENTEAFF.

This chain uses TRBV6-5 with TRBJ1-6; tentatively, D is TRBD1 (6 bases). This CDR3 has 12 amino acids. Per the germline V gene, CDR1 is MNHEY and CDR2 is SVGAGI. V lost 8 bases and J lost 8, with 10 bases in between. In DNA form, the CDR3 reads TGTGCCAGCCGCCAGGGGTATTCACCCCTCCACTTT. It is translated as CASRQGYSPLHF.

V and J are TRBV7-2 and TRBJ2-5; D gene unclear. This CDR3 comprises 11 residues. Germline V gene data show CDR1 as SGHTA and CDR2 as FQGNSA. V shed 4 bases and J shed 4 bases, with 4 bases lying between them. Written as DNA, the CDR3 is TGTGCCAGCAGCTCGGGAGAGACCCAGTACTTC. Translating it yields CASSSGETQYF.

Points on this clone: An end of the junction differs from the germline gene, which may be a read error. The chain has TRBV2 and TRBJ1-4; D not certain. This CDR3 comprises 11 residues. Germline CDR1 reads SNHLY; CDR2 reads FYNNEI. CDR3 amino acids: CASREEGVLFF. The CDR3 DNA follows: TGTGCCAGCAGGGAAGAGGGAGTACTGTTTTTT.

The chain links TRBV11-3 to TRBJ2-1; D ambiguous. The V end was cut by 0 bases, the J end by 8 bases, with 5 bases between. Germline V CDR1 and CDR2: SGHNT, YENEEA. This CDR3 comprises 12 residues. The CDR3 region has the DNA TGTGCCAGCAGCTTAGAATTGCATGAGCAGTTCTTC. Translated, it gives CASSLELHEQFF.

The gene calls are TRBV30 and TRBJ2-2; D might be TRBD1 or TRBD2, each matching 5 bases. V was cut by 2 bases and J by 4 bases, with 11 bases left in between. Germline values: CDR1 GTSNPN, CDR2 SVGIG (reference sequence). This CDR3 is 14 amino acids long. This CDR3 reads CAWSMGVGTGELFF. The DNA of the CDR3 is TGTGCCTGGAGTATGGGGGTCGGCACCGGGGAGCTGTTTTTT.